The next 10 T cell receptor beta chains were all read from a single sample in a study of control samples from healthy donors and cancer patients. Profiled with immunoSEQ multiplex PCR; TCRdb holds only in-frame clones, not every one. The sample contains roughly 30,000 clones, 70% to 90% of which appear only once. Sequencing input: formalin-fixed, paraffin-embedded tissue. The receptors were gathered from a female donor with melanoma.

The genes are TRBV6-1 and TRBJ1-2, with D maybe TRBD1 (5 bases). Germline CDR1 reads MNHNS; CDR2 reads SASEGT. The CDR3 length is 14 residues. V was pared by 2 bases and J by 4 bases, with 11 bases between. The CDR3 DNA follows: TGTGCCAGCAGTGAAACCAGGGCAGCCTATGGCTACACCTTC. Protein: CASSETRAAYGYTF.

The chain employs TRBV6-1 and TRBJ2-6, with TRBD1 as a possible D gene (5 bases). The CDR3 spans 17 residues. Per germline, CDR1 MNHNS and CDR2 SASEGT. The V end was cut by 4 bases, the J end by 0 bases, with 13 bases between. The CDR3 here is CASSGGLRSSGANVLTF. CDR3 in DNA: TGTGCCAGCAGTGGGGGCCTCAGAAGCTCTGGGGCCAACGTCCTGACTTTC.

The CDR3 spells CASSYTTLNTEAFF. DNA for the CDR3: TGTGCCAGCAGTTACACGACTTTGAACACTGAAGCTTTCTTT. This chain connects TRBV6-2 or TRBV6-3 to TRBJ1-1; D remains unclear. V was shortened by 2 bases and J by 0 bases, with 7 bases between the two germline ends. The CDR3 runs 14 residues. Per the germline V gene, CDR1 is MNHEY and CDR2 is SVGEGT.

The chain employs TRBV4-1 and TRBJ2-5; TRBD1 matches 7 bases. Germline V gives CDR1 MGHRA, CDR2 YSYEKL. The CDR3 has 14 amino acids. The trim removed 5 bases at V and 2 bases at J, leaving 5 bases unmatched. The CDR3 spells CASSSGDSQETQYF. In DNA, the CDR3 is TGCGCCAGCAGCTCCGGGGACAGTCAAGAGACCCAGTACTTC.

This chain links TRBV27 with TRBJ2-7; a possible D gene is TRBD2 (5 bases). CDR3 length: 17 amino acids. Per germline, CDR1 MNHEY and CDR2 SMNVEV (reference sequence). Between the trimmed V and J ends, which lost 6 bases and 0 bases, there was a span of 21 bases. The DNA for the CDR3 is TGTGCCAGCAGCTTCCTTGGGAGCGCGGGCAGCTCCTACGAGCAGTACTTC. It yields the protein CASSFLGSAGSSYEQYF.

The chain links TRBV5-1 to TRBJ2-7; a possible D gene is TRBD1 (6 bases). The CDR3 loop spans 14 amino acids. Deletions cut 4 bases from V and 0 bases from J, with 11 bases between. Per the germline V gene, CDR1 is SGHRS and CDR2 is YFSETQ. The CDR3 DNA reads as TGCGCCAGCAGCCGCGACAGGACCTCCTACGAGCAGTACTTC. Protein product: CASSRDRTSYEQYF. Full variable domain (missing parts from reference TRBV5-1 and TRBJ2-7): KAGVTQTPRYLIKTRGQQVTLSCSPISGHRSVSWYQQTPGQGLQFLFEYFSETQRNKGNFPGRFSGRQFSNSRSEMNVSTLELGDSALYLCASSRDRTSYEQYFGPGTRLTVT.

This chain uses TRBV18 with TRBJ1-5; D gene unclear. The CDR3 is 14 residues long. Germline values: CDR1 KGHSH, CDR2 LQKENI. With 3 bases removed from V and 4 bases from J, the gap between germline ends came to 10 bases. The CDR3 DNA sequence: TGTGCCAGCTCACCCTCAGGTGAAAATCAGCCCCAGCATTTT. This codes for CASSPSGENQPQHF.

The chain recombines TRBV5-1 with TRBJ2-5; TRBD2 might be the D (6 bases). V gave up 0 bases and J gave up 4 bases, with 7 bases separating them. This CDR3 spans 13 amino acids. The germline V gene has CDR1 SGHRS and CDR2 YFSETQ. CDR3 DNA: TGCGCCAGCAGCTTGGCCGGGGGAGAGACCCAGTACTTC. Residues: CASSLAGGETQYF.

The chain employs TRBV6-1 and TRBJ2-3; 14 nucleotides agree with TRBD2. Trimming cost V 4 bases and J 0 bases; bases outside gene matches: 9. This CDR3 contains 19 residues. Germline V CDR1 and CDR2: MNHNS, SASEGT. As DNA, the CDR3 is TGTGCCAGCAGTGGGGGACTAGCGGGAGCATTTTCTAGCACAGATACGCAGTATTTT. This translates into CASSGGLAGAFSSTDTQYF.

The J gene is TRBJ1-1, the V gene TRBV27; possibly TRBD1 for D (5 bases). CDR3 size: 13 residues. Deletions cut 5 bases from V and 2 bases from J, with 9 bases between. From germline, CDR1 is MNHEY and CDR2 SMNVEV (reference sequence). CDR3 sequence (DNA): TGTGCCAGCAGTCAGGACACTAACACTGAAGCTTTCTTT. This sequence encodes CASSQDTNTEAFF.